Presented here are 10 T cell receptor beta chains from one specimen sequenced in a study of cytomegalovirus exposure and HLA in healthy donors. Primers for the PCR totalled 60 Vbeta and 13 Jbeta. Only in-frame clones appear in the TCRdb table, and some are missing; sequencing was by immunoSEQ multiplex PCR. The sample consists of approximately 110,000 clones, roughly 82% of them appearing once. Material for sequencing was PBMCs. Receptors were obtained from a woman in her 40s in good health and CMV-seropositive.

The chain has TRBV10-2 and TRBJ1-1, with D hard to call. CDR3 length: 15 amino acids. In germline, CDR1 is WSHSY, CDR2 SAAADI. V lost 2 bases and J lost 0, with 10 bases in between. The CDR3 region is CASSEILGMNTEAFF. CDR3 bases: TGCGCCAGCAGTGAGATCTTGGGCATGAACACTGAAGCTTTCTTT.

The chain carries TRBV4-1 and TRBJ2-7; a weak D match, TRBD1 (5 bases). The germline V gene encodes CDR1 MGHRA and CDR2 YSYEKL. The CDR3 totals 14 residues. Trimming removed 0 bases from V and 3 bases from J, with 9 bases in between. The CDR3 reads CASSQDQGFYEQYF. The DNA for the CDR3 is TGCGCCAGCAGCCAAGACCAGGGATTCTACGAGCAGTACTTC.

The chain is built from TRBV18 and TRBJ2-1, with 10 bases matching TRBD1. The CDR3 is made up of 15 amino acids. Germline-derived CDR1 and CDR2 are KGHSH and LQKENI. The V segment lost 4 bases and the J segment 7 bases; nucleotides outside the gene matches: 7. The CDR3 sequence: CASSLDRGRGNEQFF. Here the CDR3 DNA reads TGTGCCAGCTCACTAGACAGGGGGCGAGGGAATGAGCAGTTCTTC.

This clone showed up just a few times. The chain carries TRBV25-1 and TRBJ2-7; D is possibly TRBD1 (5 bases). The CDR3 contains 16 residues. Trimming took off 3 bases at V and 3 bases at J, with 18 bases between the two ends. Germline values: CDR1 MGHDK, CDR2 SYGVNS. CDR3 sequence (DNA): TGTGCCAGCAGTGATGGGGCGCAGGATGGGGTCTACGAGCAGTACTTC. Its translation is CASSDGAQDGVYEQYF.

The chain combines TRBV2 with TRBJ2-7; D possibly uses TRBD1 or TRBD2 (5 bases each). Germline V gene sequence: CDR1 SNHLY, CDR2 FYNNEI. This CDR3 comprises 15 residues. V gave up 4 bases and J gave up 5 bases, with 18 bases separating them. CDR3 in DNA: TGTGCCAGCAGTGTAGCTAGCAGGGTGTTCGACGAGCAGTACTTC. Translation: CASSVASRVFDEQYF.

The genes are TRBV27 and TRBJ2-1; TRBD2 matches at 10 bases. The CDR3 consists of 16 residues. Germline V gene data show CDR1 as MNHEY and CDR2 as SMNVEV (reference sequence). V lost 5 bases and J lost 3; bases outside the gene matches: 7. The CDR3 region is CASSIPGTSVYNEQFF. In DNA form, the CDR3 reads TGTGCCAGCAGTATCCCCGGGACTAGCGTCTACAATGAGCAGTTCTTC.

V usage is TRBV9 and J usage is TRBJ1-5, with 10 positions matching TRBD1. Germline CDR1 SGDLS, CDR2 YYNGEE. The V and J ends lost 3 bases and 6 bases, in that order; junction bases with no gene match: 3. The CDR3 consists of 14 residues. The CDR3, as DNA: TGTGCCAGCAGCGAGGGACAGGGGTCTCAGCCCCAGCATTTT. This encodes CASSEGQGSQPQHF.

The chain links TRBV5-4 to TRBJ2-3; 10 positions match TRBD2. The CDR3 loop spans 15 amino acids. The ends lost 5 bases at V and 2 bases at J; junction bases unmatched: 5. Germline CDR1 reads SGHNT; CDR2 reads YYREEE (reference sequence). Here the CDR3 reads CASSSGTSVTDTQYF. CDR3 DNA: TGTGCCAGCAGTTCCGGGACTAGCGTCACAGATACGCAGTATTTT.

The rearrangement uses TRBV5-4 and TRBJ1-1; D possibly corresponds to TRBD1 (6 bases). There are 15 residues in the CDR3. Germline assignment: CDR1 SGHNT and CDR2 YYREEE (reference sequence). Trimming pared 0 bases from V and 4 bases from J, leaving 13 bases between. The CDR3 coding sequence is TGTGCCAGCAGCTTGGCTACAGGGTGGGGCACTGAAGCTTTCTTT. Translated, it gives CASSLATGWGTEAFF.

The chain employs TRBV5-1 and TRBJ1-2, with 9 bases matching TRBD1. Germline assignment: CDR1 SGHRS and CDR2 YFSETQ. Unmatched junction bases numbered 5, after V lost 3 bases and J lost 8 bases. The CDR3 covers 13 residues. The chain's CDR3 is CASSSGQGGGYTF. For the CDR3, the DNA is TGCGCCAGCAGCTCGGGACAGGGAGGAGGCTACACCTTC.